This paragraph covers one T cell receptor (beta chain) sequence. This clone was seen more than once but under ten times. Its antigen specificity is not known. No base quality information exists; no much larger clone differs at one position. This record belongs to a study of cytomegalovirus exposure and HLA in healthy donors (dated by TCRdb to between 2016 and 2019). For context, the study as a whole: In an earlier analysis of fewer than 750 of the donors, 250 to 350 Gb of sequence data and 120 million or so unique TCR beta sequences from about 190 million T cells were reported. An early release that covered about 600 HLA-typed donors contained 250 to 350 gigabases of sequencing data and about 84 million unique TCR sequences. The genetic ancestry cluster associated with self-reported Caucasian donors included 80% to 90% of the 300 to 450 genotyped donors. The study aimed to test whether signatures of past pathogen exposure could be identified by cataloging public T cell receptors. The T cell repertoires of around 730 subjects were profiled by immunosequencing and related to cytomegalovirus serostatus. In addition to the first cohort of around 670 subjects, a separate validation cohort of 120 different subjects was used. To predict cytomegalovirus infection status, the study brought together high-throughput TCR immunosequencing, statistical association of individual TCRs with disease status, and machine learning. A later analysis re-examined previously published TCR beta repertoires from hundreds of donors and added high-resolution HLA genotyping to investigate patterns of TCR occurrence. Rather than drawing on any new phenotypic data, the later analysis identified candidate immune exposures from TCR beta sequences and the way those sequences occurred across donors. An earlier analysis of several hundred of the donors used high-throughput TCR beta sequencing to judge whether each TCR beta V gene segment behaved as functional or pseudogenic. Donor age, sex, ethnicity and CMV serostatus were collected together with the repertoire data. A later genetic analysis took genome-wide SNP genotypes for about 55% of the roughly 670 donors and used that subset as a discovery cohort. All discovery cohort repertoires had been generated using a single sequencing platform. HLA typing covered class I and class II loci at four-digit resolution. The number of donors typed differed by locus, with about 620-630 for A, B, C, DRB1 and DQB1, over 500 for DQA1, some 570 for DPA1, and some 440 for DPB1. Roughly 5 DR-DQ haplotypes were handled as single units for association and clustering, since linkage in the cohort was strong. Among roughly 400 genotyped donors of the cohort, an average of about 240,000 unique TCR beta nucleotide sequences were sequenced per donor, 15% to 20% of them non-productive.

Receptor libraries were prepared by the immunoSEQ multiplex PCR assay. For the multiplex PCR, a mixture combining 60 forward primers for TCR Vbeta segments and 13 reverse primers for TCR Jbeta segments was used. A multiplex PCR assay on genomic DNA amplified the CDR3 region of rearranged TCR beta genes. The Illumina HiSeq System was used to sequence the amplified TCR beta libraries as 87-base-pair reads. Turning to the authors' computational methods: A later analysis tallied 75 million to 95 million unique TCR beta chains across the 650 to 750 repertoires, and approximately 12 million of those chains were shared by two or more donors. A nearest-neighbor algorithm error-corrected the raw reads and collapsed the reads into unique sequences, merging closely related sequences to remove PCR and sequencing errors. V, D and J gene segments were assigned by aligning CDR3 sequences to IMGT reference sequences. For a sequence to be retained, a match of at least six nucleotides was required to both a V gene segment and a J gene segment. Rearrangements were called productive when the CDR3 lacked stop codons and stayed in frame with V and J; all others were non-productive. CDR3 was defined according to IMGT convention as the region running from the second conserved V-encoded cysteine to the conserved J-encoded phenylalanine. In an earlier analysis of roughly 610 of the donors, sequences lacking an unambiguous match to a single V gene segment were excluded. An earlier analysis of several hundred of the donors called V segments functional above 56.7% productive rearrangements and segregating when the between-donor standard deviation exceeded 5%. A statistical classification framework was developed to diagnose cytomegalovirus status using the catalog of TCR beta chain sequences. V and J gene assignment, in a later analysis, came from comparing TCR nucleotide sequences with IMGT/GENE-DB human TR gene sequences. Using the TCRdist pipeline, a later analysis assigned CDR3 sequences along with most-parsimonious VDJ recombination scenarios. A later analysis defined each TCR beta chain by its CDR3 amino acid sequence plus V-gene family, and excluded reads lacking a unique V-gene family. A later analysis removed roughly 590 highly shared, low-generation-probability nucleotide sequences to deal with suspected cross-contamination and a sequencing artifact. In a later analysis, a clonal expansion index was calculated for each public chain from normalized within-repertoire ranks of inferred template counts. In a later analysis, generation probabilities were computed with a VDJ recombination model fitted to out-of-frame rearrangements, and the resulting probabilities were checked against IGoR. In a later analysis, TCR-TCR, TCR-HLA and TCR-CMV co-occurrence was scored with hypergeometric tests, and a repertoire-size bias correction was applied to TCR pairs. To estimate false discovery rates, a later analysis permuted the HLA or CMV assignments 20 times. In a later analysis, co-occurring TCRs were grouped using DBSCAN, and TCRdist sequence similarity was added for clustering within HLA-allele-positive subsets. Repertoires with fewer than 30,000 or more than 120,000 public chains, plus five repertoires with anomalous nucleotide sharing, were excluded from co-occurrence clustering. TCRdb carries this immuneACCESS record with in-frame sequences only. Its versions omit some clonotypes, under half of them owing to an unresolved V gene in the studies checked, with the rest unexplained. The D gene and trimming were derived from the DNA, and the V and J assignments and clone size from that table. This sample has fewer than 250,000 clones in its table, and under 90% of those were observed once. The top ten clones comprise 1.3% of the sample.

The cohort consisted of hundreds of healthy bone marrow donors. All cohort members were sampled while nominally healthy, although unrecorded immune exposures were likely present. Of the roughly 620 cohort members, approximately 280 had positive CMV serostatus and approximately 400 had negative CMV serostatus, and CMV serostatus was not recorded for the donor. A peripheral blood sample was collected from each donor, and TCR beta sequencing was performed on peripheral blood mononuclear cells. The Qiagen DNeasy Blood Extraction Kit was used to extract genomic DNA from the blood cell samples. From the cysteine up to the phenylalanine, the CDR3 has a length of 17 residues. The sequence is cut down to CDR3 DNA, 51 bases in frame from base 1. V gives up 6 bases and J gives up 1 base, and the segment between their germline ends measures 21 bases. CDR1 and CDR2 are read off the germline V gene as SNHLY and FYNNEI.

On the study overall, not on this receptor specifically: Presence/absence analyses assumed roughly uniform sequencing depth across donors, an assumption that may not hold. According to a later genetic analysis, donors in an Asian-associated ancestry cluster had fewer N-insertions in productive TCRs than the approximately 630-donor mean. Correlated functional status among segregating V segments might be attributable to linkage disequilibrium, but an unknown experimental factor could not be ruled out. Compared with equally common non-associated chains, HLA-associated TCR beta chains in a later analysis were more clonally expanded and had lower generation probabilities. Some IMGT-functional V segments, including TRBV6-2 and TRBV6-3, could not be distinguished by the 87-base-pair reads and were therefore excluded. The authors suggested that the approach could potentially be extended to other disease states and immunological phenotypes. Across donors, most TCR sequences were observed very rarely, whereas some public TCRs were present in many individuals. Assigning TCR associations to individual alleles was difficult when HLA alleles, especially DR and DQ, strongly co-occurred. Cytomegalovirus status was reported to be diagnosed by the classifier with high specificity and sensitivity in both the original and validation cohorts. In a later analysis, the rate of TCR association differed among HLA loci, with DRB1 alleles having the most associated TCRs and HLA-C alleles having the fewest. In a later genetic analysis, a missense DCLRE1C variant was associated with V-gene and J-gene trimming of TCR beta chains, and the association was replicated in an independent cohort. For the cohort, immune exposure information was limited to CMV serostatus. A later analysis associated 15,000 or so TCR beta sequences with specific HLA alleles at a false discovery rate of 0.05. Because HLA typing was unavailable for some donors at each locus, only the typed subset was used in association tests. A group of highly shared sequence variants was considered likely to be a technical artifact of the sequencing pipeline. In an earlier analysis of 587 of the donors, most TCR beta V segments appeared in productive rearrangements about 87% or about 30% of the time, broadly matching IMGT annotations. In this cohort, only TCR beta chains were sequenced, and detectable features were limited by the absence of alpha or paired-chain data. A later analysis found that most CMV-associated TCR beta chains appeared HLA-restricted, with HLA associations seemingly driven largely by CMV exposure. A further reported finding was that TCR beta sequences accurately predicted the HLA-A and HLA-B alleles for most subjects in the first cohort. In vitro tests confirmed that a few of the cytomegalovirus-associated TCR beta chains recognize cytomegalovirus antigens. The study listed 164 TCR beta chains as associated with cytomegalovirus. In a later analysis, several top co-occurrence clusters were reported to appear linked to parvovirus B19, influenza, CMV and Epstein-Barr virus. Because counts were too low, seventeen rarely observed V segments, including chromosome 9 orphons, were left out of the earlier analysis of 500 to 750 of the donors.

This TCR was recovered from a human donor in good health. The chain is made from TRBV2 and TRBJ1-2; no confident D gene assignment can be made. The source material was PBMCs. The DNA sequence reads TGTGCCAGCAGGAGATCCCCCTCCCAGGCCATTAACTATGGCTACACCTTC. It translates to CASRRSPSQAINYGYTF.